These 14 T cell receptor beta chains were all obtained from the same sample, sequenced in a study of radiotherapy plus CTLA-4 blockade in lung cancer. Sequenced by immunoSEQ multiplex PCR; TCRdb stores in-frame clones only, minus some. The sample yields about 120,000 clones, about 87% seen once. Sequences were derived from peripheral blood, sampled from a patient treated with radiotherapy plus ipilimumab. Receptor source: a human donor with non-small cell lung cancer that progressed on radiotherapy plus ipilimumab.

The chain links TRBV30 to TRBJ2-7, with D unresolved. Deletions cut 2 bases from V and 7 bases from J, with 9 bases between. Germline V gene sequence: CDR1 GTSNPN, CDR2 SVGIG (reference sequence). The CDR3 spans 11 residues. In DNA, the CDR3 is TGTGCCTGGAGTATCGCCCGGGAGCAGTACTTC. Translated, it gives CAWSIAREQYF.

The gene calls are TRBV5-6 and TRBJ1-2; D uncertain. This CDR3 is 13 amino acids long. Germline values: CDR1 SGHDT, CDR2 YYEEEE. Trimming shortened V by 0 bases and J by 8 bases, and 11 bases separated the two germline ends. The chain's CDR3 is CASSLEGSPGYTF. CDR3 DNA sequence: TGTGCCAGCAGCTTGGAAGGGTCGCCGGGCTACACCTTC.

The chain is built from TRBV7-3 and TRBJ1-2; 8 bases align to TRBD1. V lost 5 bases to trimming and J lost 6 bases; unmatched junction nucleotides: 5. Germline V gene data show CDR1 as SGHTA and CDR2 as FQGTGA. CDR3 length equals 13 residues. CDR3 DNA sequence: TGTGCCAGCAGCCCGACAGGGGTGCATGGCTACACCTTC. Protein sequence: CASSPTGVHGYTF. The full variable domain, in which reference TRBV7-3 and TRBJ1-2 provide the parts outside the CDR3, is GAGVSQTPSNKVTEKGKYVELRCDPISGHTALYWYRQSLGQGPEFLIYFQGTGAADDSGLPNDRFFAVRPEGSVSTLKIQRTERGDSAVYLCASSPTGVHGYTFGSGTRLTVV.

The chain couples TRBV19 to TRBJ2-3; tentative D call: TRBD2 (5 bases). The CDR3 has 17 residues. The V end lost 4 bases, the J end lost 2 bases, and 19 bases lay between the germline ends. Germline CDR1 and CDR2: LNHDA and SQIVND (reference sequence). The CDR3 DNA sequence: TGTGCCAGTAGTACCCCCCGGGTGGCGGGCCACACAGATACGCAGTATTTT. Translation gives CASSTPRVAGHTDTQYF.

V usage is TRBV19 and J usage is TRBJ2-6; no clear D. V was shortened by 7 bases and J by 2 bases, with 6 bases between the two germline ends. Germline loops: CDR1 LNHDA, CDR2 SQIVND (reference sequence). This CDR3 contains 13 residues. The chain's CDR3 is CASMQAGANVLTF. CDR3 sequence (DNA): TGTGCCAGTATGCAGGCTGGGGCCAACGTCCTGACTTTC.

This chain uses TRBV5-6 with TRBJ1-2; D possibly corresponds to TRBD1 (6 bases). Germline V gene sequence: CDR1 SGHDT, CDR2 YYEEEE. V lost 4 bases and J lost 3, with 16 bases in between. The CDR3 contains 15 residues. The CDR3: CASSIPGTQYYGYTF. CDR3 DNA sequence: TGTGCCAGCAGCATACCCGGGACACAATACTATGGCTACACCTTC.

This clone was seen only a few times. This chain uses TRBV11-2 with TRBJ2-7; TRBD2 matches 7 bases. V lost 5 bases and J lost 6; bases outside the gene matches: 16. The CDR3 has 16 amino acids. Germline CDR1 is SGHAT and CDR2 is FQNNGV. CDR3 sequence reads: CASSDPFAGETREQYF. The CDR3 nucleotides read TGTGCCAGCAGCGATCCCTTTGCGGGAGAAACGCGCGAGCAGTACTTC.

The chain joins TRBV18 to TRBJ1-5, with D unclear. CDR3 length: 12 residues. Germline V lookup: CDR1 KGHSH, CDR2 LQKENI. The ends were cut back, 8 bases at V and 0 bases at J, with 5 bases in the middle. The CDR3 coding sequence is TGTGCCAGCGCGAATAGCAATCAGCCCCAGCATTTT. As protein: CASANSNQPQHF.

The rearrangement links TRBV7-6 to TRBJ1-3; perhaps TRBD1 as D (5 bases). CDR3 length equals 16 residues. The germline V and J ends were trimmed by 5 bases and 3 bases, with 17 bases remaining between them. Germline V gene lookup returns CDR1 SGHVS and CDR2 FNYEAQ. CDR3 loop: CASSVSTRGGGNTIYF. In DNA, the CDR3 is TGTGCCAGCAGCGTATCTACGAGGGGTGGTGGAAACACCATATATTTT. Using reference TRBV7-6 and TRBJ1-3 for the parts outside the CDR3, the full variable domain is GAGVSQSPRYKVTKRGQDVALRCDPISGHVSLYWYRQALGQGPEFLTYFNYEAQQDKSGLPNDRFSAERPEGSISTLTIQRTEQRDSAMYRCASSVSTRGGGNTIYFGEGSWLTVV.

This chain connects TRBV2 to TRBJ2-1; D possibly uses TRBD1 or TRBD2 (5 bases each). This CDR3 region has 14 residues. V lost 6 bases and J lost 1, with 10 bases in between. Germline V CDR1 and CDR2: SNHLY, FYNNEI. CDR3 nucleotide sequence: TGTGCCAGCAGCAGGGAGTCGTCCTACAATGAGCAGTTCTTC. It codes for CASSRESSYNEQFF.

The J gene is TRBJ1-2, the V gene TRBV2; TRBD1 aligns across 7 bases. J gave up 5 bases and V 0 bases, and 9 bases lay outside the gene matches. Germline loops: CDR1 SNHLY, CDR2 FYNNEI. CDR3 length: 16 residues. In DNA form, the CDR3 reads TGTGCCAGCAGTGAAGCCTTACTCGGGACAGCATATGGCTACACCTTC. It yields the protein CASSEALLGTAYGYTF.

The chain's CDR3 is CASSFLGAGNTIYF. The DNA for the CDR3 is TGTGCCAGCAGTTTTCTAGGGGCTGGAAACACCATATATTTT. The chain combines TRBV27 with TRBJ1-3, with D possibly TRBD1 on 5 matching bases. Germline CDR1 MNHEY, CDR2 SMNVEV (reference sequence). The length of the CDR3 is 14 residues. Trimming shortened V by 3 bases and J by 2 bases, and 8 bases separated the two germline ends.

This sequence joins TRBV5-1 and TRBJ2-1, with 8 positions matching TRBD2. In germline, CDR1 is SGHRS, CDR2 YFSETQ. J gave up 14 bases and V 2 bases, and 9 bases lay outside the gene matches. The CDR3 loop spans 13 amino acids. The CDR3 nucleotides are TGCGCCAGCAGCTTAACTAGCGGTCTTAAGAAGTTCTTC. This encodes CASSLTSGLKKFF. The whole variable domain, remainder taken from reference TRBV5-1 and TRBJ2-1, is KAGVTQTPRYLIKTRGQQVTLSCSPISGHRSVSWYQQTPGQGLQFLFEYFSETQRNKGNFPGRFSGRQFSNSRSEMNVSTLELGDSALYLCASSLTSGLKKFFGPGTRLTVL.

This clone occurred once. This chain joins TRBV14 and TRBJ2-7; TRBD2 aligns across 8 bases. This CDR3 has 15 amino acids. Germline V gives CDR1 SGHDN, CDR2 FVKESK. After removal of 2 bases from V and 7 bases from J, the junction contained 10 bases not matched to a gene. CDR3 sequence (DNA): TGTGCCAGCAGCCAATGGAGCGGGAGTCTAATTGAGCAGTACTTC. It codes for CASSQWSGSLIEQYF.